This TCR beta chain appears in the sequencing data of a study of T cells after yellow fever vaccination. The CDR3 is made up of 14 amino acids. Trimming shortened V by 3 bases and J by 0 bases, and 6 bases separated the two germline ends. The germline V gene encodes CDR1 DFQATT and CDR2 SNEGSKA (reference sequence). MiXCR, applied by TCRdb to the 5' RACE reads, yields one record per CDR3 protein. The sample lists hundreds of thousands of distinct CDR3 sequences, approximately 13% occurring once. The receptor's source is a man aged 25-40 years who received the YFV17D yellow fever vaccine. Specimen: PBMCs, collected on the day of the yellow fever booster vaccination. This chain uses TRBV20-1 with TRBJ1-6; D gene uncertain. CDR3 protein: CSASTSSYNSPLHF. In nucleotides, the CDR3 is TGCAGTGCTAGTACCAGCTCCTATAATTCACCCCTCCACTTT.